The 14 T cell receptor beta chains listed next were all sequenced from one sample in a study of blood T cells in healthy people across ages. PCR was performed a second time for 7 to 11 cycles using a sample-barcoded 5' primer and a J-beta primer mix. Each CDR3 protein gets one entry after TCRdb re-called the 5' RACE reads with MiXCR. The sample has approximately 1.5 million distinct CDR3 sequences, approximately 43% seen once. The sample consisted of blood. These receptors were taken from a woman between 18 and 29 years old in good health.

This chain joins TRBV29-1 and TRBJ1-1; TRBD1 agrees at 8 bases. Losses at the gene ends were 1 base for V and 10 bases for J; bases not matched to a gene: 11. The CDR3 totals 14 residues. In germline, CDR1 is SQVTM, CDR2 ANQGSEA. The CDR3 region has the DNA TGCAGCGTTGAAGTCAGGGGGCGCCGCTCGGGAGCTTTCTTT. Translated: CSVEVRGRRSGAFF.

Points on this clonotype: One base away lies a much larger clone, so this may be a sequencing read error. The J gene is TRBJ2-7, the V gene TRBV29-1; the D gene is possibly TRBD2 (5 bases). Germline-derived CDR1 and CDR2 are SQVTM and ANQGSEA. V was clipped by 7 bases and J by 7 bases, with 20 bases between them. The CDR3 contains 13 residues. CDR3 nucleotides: TGCAGCGCACGACTACTCTCCTACAATGAGCAGTACTTC. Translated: CSARLLSYNEQYF.

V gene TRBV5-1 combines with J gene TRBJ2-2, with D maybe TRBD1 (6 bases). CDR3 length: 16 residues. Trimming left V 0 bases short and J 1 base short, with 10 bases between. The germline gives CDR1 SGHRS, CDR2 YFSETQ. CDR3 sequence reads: CASSLGLGQNTGELFF. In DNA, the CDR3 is TGCGCCAGCAGCTTGGGCCTGGGACAGAACACCGGGGAGCTGTTTTTT.

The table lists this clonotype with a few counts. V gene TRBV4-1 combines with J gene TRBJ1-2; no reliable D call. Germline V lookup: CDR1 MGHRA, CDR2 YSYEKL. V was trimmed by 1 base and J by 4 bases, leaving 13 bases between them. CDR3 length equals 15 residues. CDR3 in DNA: TGCGCCAGCAGCCAAGTTATGATCCAGCGCTATGGCTACACCTTC. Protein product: CASSQVMIQRYGYTF.

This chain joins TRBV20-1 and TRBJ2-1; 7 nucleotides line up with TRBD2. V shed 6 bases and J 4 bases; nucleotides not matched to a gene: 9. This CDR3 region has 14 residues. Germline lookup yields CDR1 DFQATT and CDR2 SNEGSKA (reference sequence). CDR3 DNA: TGCAGTGCCAATCGGGCTAGCGGTTACAATGAGCAGTTCTTC. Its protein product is CSANRASGYNEQFF.

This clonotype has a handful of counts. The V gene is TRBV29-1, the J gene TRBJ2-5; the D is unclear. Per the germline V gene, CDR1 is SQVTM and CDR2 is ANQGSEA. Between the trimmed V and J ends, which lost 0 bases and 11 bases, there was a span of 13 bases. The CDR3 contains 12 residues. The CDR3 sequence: CSVEDHDNEQYF. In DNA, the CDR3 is TGCAGCGTTGAAGATCACGACAATGAGCAGTACTTC.

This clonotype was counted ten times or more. The CDR3 bases are TGTGCCAGCAGTCCTACCAGCGGGGTGTCCTACGAGCAGTACTTC. Protein sequence: CASSPTSGVSYEQYF. The chain uses TRBV27 and TRBJ2-7; 7 bases agree with TRBD2. Germline-derived CDR1 and CDR2 are MNHEY and SMNVEV (reference sequence). The CDR3 loop spans 15 amino acids. Germline trimming cut 5 bases from V and 1 base from J; bases unmatched to any gene: 8.

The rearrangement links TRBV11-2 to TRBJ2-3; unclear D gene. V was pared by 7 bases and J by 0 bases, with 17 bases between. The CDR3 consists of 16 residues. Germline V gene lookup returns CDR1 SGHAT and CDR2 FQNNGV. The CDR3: CASIPLNSASTDTQYF. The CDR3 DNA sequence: TGTGCCAGCATCCCTTTGAACAGCGCTAGCACAGATACGCAGTATTTT.

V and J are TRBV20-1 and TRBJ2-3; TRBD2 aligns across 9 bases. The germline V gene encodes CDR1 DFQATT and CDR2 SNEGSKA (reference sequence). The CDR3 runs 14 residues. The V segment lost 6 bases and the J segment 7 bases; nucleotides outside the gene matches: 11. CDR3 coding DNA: TGCAGTGCCACCGACGCGGGAGGGAGTAATACGCAGTATTTT. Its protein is CSATDAGGSNTQYF.

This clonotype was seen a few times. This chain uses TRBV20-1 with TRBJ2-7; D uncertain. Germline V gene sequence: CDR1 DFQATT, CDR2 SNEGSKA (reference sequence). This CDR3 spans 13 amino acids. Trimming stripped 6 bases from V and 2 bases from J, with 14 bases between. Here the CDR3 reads CSADPITAYEQYF. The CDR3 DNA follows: TGCAGTGCGGATCCCATTACGGCCTACGAGCAGTACTTC.

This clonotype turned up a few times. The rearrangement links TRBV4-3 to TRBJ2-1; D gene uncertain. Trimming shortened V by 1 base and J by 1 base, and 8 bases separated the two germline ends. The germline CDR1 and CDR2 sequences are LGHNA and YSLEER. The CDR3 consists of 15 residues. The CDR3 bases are TGCGCCAGCAGCCAAGGACAATTATCCTACAATGAGCAGTTCTTC. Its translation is CASSQGQLSYNEQFF.

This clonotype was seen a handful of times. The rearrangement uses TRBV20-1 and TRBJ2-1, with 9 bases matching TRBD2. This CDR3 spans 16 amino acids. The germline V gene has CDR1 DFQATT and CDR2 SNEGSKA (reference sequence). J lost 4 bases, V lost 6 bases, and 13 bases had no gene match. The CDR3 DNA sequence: TGCAGTGCCACCGATAGGGCGGGGGGGAGTTACAATGAGCAGTTCTTC. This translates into CSATDRAGGSYNEQFF.

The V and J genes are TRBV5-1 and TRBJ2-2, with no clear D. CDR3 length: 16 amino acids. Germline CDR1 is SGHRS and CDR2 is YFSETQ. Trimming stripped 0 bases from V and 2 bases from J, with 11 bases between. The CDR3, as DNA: TGCGCCAGCAGCTTGGAGGCAGTCCTAAACACCGGGGAGCTGTTTTTT. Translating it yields CASSLEAVLNTGELFF.

Written as DNA, the CDR3 is TGCAGTGCTAGAGAGGGGCTTTCTGAAGCTTTCTTT. Its translation is CSAREGLSEAFF. The J gene is TRBJ1-1, the V gene TRBV20-1, with D possibly being TRBD1 (5 bases). Looked up from germline, CDR1 is DFQATT and CDR2 is SNEGSKA (reference sequence). V was cut by 0 bases and J by 6 bases, with 8 bases left in between. This CDR3 has 12 amino acids.